Listed here are 26 T cell receptor beta chains from one sample, sequenced in a study of T cells in Graves' hyperthyroidism and ophthalmopathy. TCR beta CDR3 sequences were amplified from RNA transcripts. HTBI primers were used for first-round RT-PCR of the TCR CDR3. In TCRdb, the multiplex PCR reads were re-called with MiXCR into one record per CDR3 protein. Here the sample spans approximately 610,000 distinct CDR3 sequences, roughly 14% being singletons. The sequenced sample consisted of blood. These receptors came from a woman aged 40 to 50 with Graves' ophthalmopathy.

The V and J genes are TRBV12-3 or TRBV12-4 and TRBJ1-3; weak D call: TRBD1 (5 bases). This CDR3 contains 15 residues. Trimming pared 8 bases from V and 0 bases from J, leaving 14 bases between. CDR3 coding DNA: TGTGCCAGCCGTCGCTCGGGGGTCTCTGGAAACACCATATATTTT. It translates to CASRRSGVSGNTIYF.

This clonotype was seen at least ten times. The rearrangement uses TRBV6-2 or TRBV6-3 and TRBJ2-7; perhaps TRBD2 as D (6 bases). The CDR3 length is 14 residues. Per the germline V gene, CDR1 is MNHEY and CDR2 is SVGEGT. V was clipped by 2 bases and J by 3 bases, with 11 bases between them. CDR3 sequence reads: CASSYGRRIYEQYF. CDR3 bases: TGTGCCAGCAGTTACGGGAGGAGGATCTACGAGCAGTACTTC.

This clonotype was observed many times. The chain joins TRBV28 to TRBJ1-5; possibly TRBD1 for D (6 bases). This CDR3 spans 13 amino acids. Germline CDR1 is MDHEN and CDR2 is SYDVKM. The V gene lost 7 bases and the J gene lost 6 bases, with 13 bases spanning the gap. CDR3 in amino acids: CASIQGTVQPQHF. CDR3 nucleotide sequence: TGTGCCAGCATCCAGGGGACGGTTCAGCCCCAGCATTTT.

The rearrangement uses TRBV6-1 and TRBJ2-7, with TRBD1 matching 11 bases. Per the germline V gene, CDR1 is MNHNS and CDR2 is SASEGT. The trim removed 6 bases at V and 6 bases at J, leaving 7 bases unmatched. The CDR3 contains 14 residues. The CDR3 nucleotides are TGTGCCAGCAGCCGTGGACAGGGGGCGGTCGAGCAGTACTTC. Amino acids: CASSRGQGAVEQYF.

This clonotype was found many times. J is TRBJ2-5 and V is TRBV28, with a possible D match to TRBD2 (5 bases). Trimming stripped 7 bases from V and 1 base from J, with 10 bases between. CDR1 is MDHEN, CDR2 SYDVKM, per germline. The CDR3 has 13 residues. The CDR3 sequence: CASITAGQETQYF. In nucleotides, the CDR3 is TGTGCCAGCATCACCGCGGGCCAAGAGACCCAGTACTTC.

This clonotype appeared many times. This rearrangement joins TRBV18 to TRBJ2-7; TRBD1 agrees at 7 bases. The V gene end was trimmed by 8 bases and the J gene end by 7 bases; junction bases not matched to a gene: 11. The CDR3 is 13 residues long. CDR1 KGHSH and CDR2 LQKENI come from the germline V gene. Here the CDR3 reads CASGLTGFEEQYF. In DNA form, the CDR3 reads TGTGCCAGCGGTCTGACAGGGTTTGAAGAGCAGTACTTC.

The chain carries TRBV12-3 or TRBV12-4 and TRBJ2-5, with 7 positions matching TRBD2. CDR3 length: 13 residues. J lost 6 bases, V lost 1 base, and 2 bases had no gene match. The chain's CDR3 is CASSLDGRKTQYF. The CDR3, as DNA: TGTGCCAGCAGTTTAGACGGGAGGAAGACCCAGTACTTC.

This clonotype was detected ten times or more. This chain's CDR3 is CASSSGAWHEQYF. CDR3 DNA sequence: TGTGCCAGCAGTTCGGGGGCATGGCACGAGCAGTACTTC. The chain is built from TRBV6-2 or TRBV6-3 and TRBJ2-7; D is perhaps TRBD1 or TRBD2 (6 bases each). V lost 4 bases and J lost 5, with 12 bases in between. Germline CDR1 is MNHEY and CDR2 is SVGEGT. CDR3 length equals 13 residues.

The chain joins TRBV6-5 to TRBJ1-1, with TRBD1 matching 10 bases. Trimming took 2 bases from V and 3 from J; bases not matched to a gene: 6. This CDR3 has 16 residues. Looked up from germline, CDR1 is MNHEY and CDR2 is SVGAGI. CDR3: CASSYGTGVLDTEAFF. The CDR3 DNA reads as TGTGCCAGCAGTTACGGGACAGGGGTGTTGGACACTGAAGCTTTCTTT.

This chain links TRBV6-2 or TRBV6-3 with TRBJ2-2; possibly TRBD1 for D (6 bases). V was cut by 7 bases and J by 4 bases, with 10 bases left in between. CDR3 size: 13 residues. Germline V gene data show CDR1 as MNHEY and CDR2 as SVGEGT. CDR3 DNA sequence: TGTGCCAGCACGACAGGAGCCACCGGGGAGCTGTTTTTT. Encoded protein: CASTTGATGELFF.

This clonotype was counted ten times or more. The J gene is TRBJ1-1, the V gene TRBV11-3, with D maybe TRBD1 (6 bases). Germline V gives CDR1 SGHNT, CDR2 YENEEA. V lost 5 bases to trimming and J lost 5 bases, with 18 bases between them. The CDR3 has 15 amino acids. The CDR3: CASSIRGMGRTEAFF. DNA for the CDR3: TGTGCCAGCAGCATTAGGGGGATGGGGCGGACTGAAGCTTTCTTT.

This clonotype was recorded many times. The rearrangement uses TRBV5-1 and TRBJ1-1, with 9 bases fitting TRBD1. The CDR3 has 13 residues. The trim removed 3 bases at V and 8 bases at J, leaving 5 bases unmatched. Germline CDR1 is SGHRS and CDR2 is YFSETQ. The CDR3 here is CASSSNTGGEAFF. The DNA of the CDR3 is TGCGCCAGCAGCTCCAACACAGGGGGCGAAGCTTTCTTT.

This clonotype was seen many times. The chain's CDR3 is CASSVNQGPYSNQPQHF. In DNA, the CDR3 is TGTGCCAGCAGCGTCAATCAGGGTCCATATAGCAATCAGCCCCAGCATTTT. The chain combines TRBV7-2 with TRBJ1-5, with D tentatively TRBD1 (5 bases). The CDR3 is made up of 17 amino acids. Between the trimmed V and J ends, which lost 5 bases and 0 bases, there was a span of 17 bases. Germline loops: CDR1 SGHTA, CDR2 FQGNSA.

This clonotype was counted many times. The chain is built from TRBV4-3 and TRBJ2-5; D is possibly TRBD1 or TRBD2 (5 bases each). V was shortened by 5 bases and J by 5 bases, with 12 bases between the two germline ends. Germline V gene data show CDR1 as LGHNA and CDR2 as YSLEER. The CDR3 runs 13 residues. This chain's CDR3 is CASSGTPGETQYF. CDR3 coding DNA: TGCGCCAGCAGCGGGACCCCCGGGGAGACCCAGTACTTC.

In its sample, this clonotype was seen many times. The chain employs TRBV20-1 and TRBJ1-5, with unresolved D. The V and J ends lost 1 base and 4 bases respectively, with 11 bases between them. Germline V gene data show CDR1 as DFQATT and CDR2 as SNEGSKA (reference sequence). There are 14 residues in the CDR3. The CDR3 nucleotides are TGCAGTGCTAGAGTCACGGACTTGAATCAGCCCCAGCATTTT. The encoded protein is CSARVTDLNQPQHF.

The gene calls are TRBV7-2 and TRBJ1-3; no firm D call. Germline V gene sequence: CDR1 SGHTA, CDR2 FQGNSA. V shed 7 bases and J shed 4 bases, with 11 bases lying between them. CDR3 length: 13 amino acids. CDR3 DNA sequence: TGTGCCAGCACCACGCAAGCGGGAAACACCATATATTTT. Protein product: CASTTQAGNTIYF.

This clonotype was detected a few times. J is TRBJ2-7 and V is TRBV7-6; 13 bases align to TRBD2. This CDR3 has 18 amino acids. V was clipped by 1 base and J by 1 base; unmatched bases: 7. CDR1 and CDR2 from the germline V gene are SGHVS and FNYEAQ. The CDR3 loop is CASSLEGTSGIRSYEQYF. The CDR3, as DNA: TGTGCCAGCAGCTTAGAGGGGACTAGCGGGATTAGATCCTACGAGCAGTACTTC. The full variable domain, rest sourced from reference TRBV7-6 and TRBJ2-7, is GAGVSQSPRYKVTKRGQDVALRCDPISGHVSLYWYRQALGQGPEFLTYFNYEAQQDKSGLPNDRFSAERPEGSISTLTIQRTEQRDSAMYRCASSLEGTSGIRSYEQYFGPGTRLTVT.

This clonotype was detected many times. The chain is built from TRBV11-1 and TRBJ1-1; D ambiguous. The V end lost 0 bases, the J end lost 1 base, and 12 bases lay between the germline ends. In germline, CDR1 is SGHAT, CDR2 FQDESV (reference sequence). The CDR3 runs 16 residues. The CDR3 coding sequence is TGTGCCAGCAGCTTAGCTTTGGGGTTGGGGAACACTGAAGCTTTCTTT. Encoded protein: CASSLALGLGNTEAFF.

In its sample, this clonotype was seen many times. The chain recombines TRBV30 with TRBJ2-7; 8 bases are a match to TRBD1. The germline gives CDR1 GTSNPN, CDR2 SVGIG (reference sequence). This CDR3 is 13 amino acids long. The J segment lost 6 bases and the V segment lost 3 bases, leaving 7 bases of the junction unmatched. As DNA, the CDR3 is TGTGCCTGGAGAAGGACAGGGCTTTCCGAGCAGTACTTC. Translating gives CAWRRTGLSEQYF.

This clonotype was counted at least ten times. The CDR3 DNA sequence: TGTGCCAGCAGTTATATCGGGAGGGCTCAGCCCCAGCATTTT. It encodes CASSYIGRAQPQHF. The chain combines TRBV6-2 or TRBV6-3 with TRBJ1-5; D unclear. The CDR3 covers 14 residues. V lost 3 bases and J lost 6, with 12 bases in between. CDR1 is MNHEY and CDR2 is SVGEGT in the germline V gene.

V is TRBV20-1 and J is TRBJ2-3; 9 nucleotides line up with TRBD2. The V and J ends lost 1 base and 2 bases, in that order; junction bases with no gene match: 4. The CDR3 is 15 amino acids. Germline V gene lookup returns CDR1 DFQATT and CDR2 SNEGSKA (reference sequence). DNA for the CDR3: TGCAGTGCTAGAGGCCTAGCGGGACACACAGATACGCAGTATTTT. Its protein product is CSARGLAGHTDTQYF.

This clonotype was detected ten times or more. V is TRBV19 and J is TRBJ1-1; D is unclear. Trimming shortened V by 5 bases and J by 0 bases, and 16 bases separated the two germline ends. Germline V gives CDR1 LNHDA, CDR2 SQIVND (reference sequence). The CDR3 is 16 residues long. The CDR3 region is CASSLNGGEMNTEAFF. The CDR3 DNA reads TGTGCCAGTAGTCTCAACGGCGGCGAAATGAACACTGAAGCTTTCTTT.

This clonotype was recorded at least ten times. V usage is TRBV5-1 and J usage is TRBJ2-5; the match to TRBD2 covers 7 bases. Trimming removed 0 bases from V and 5 bases from J; junction bases left unmatched: 7. The CDR3 totals 15 residues. Germline-derived CDR1 and CDR2 are SGHRS and YFSETQ. This chain's CDR3 is CASSLGGGSMETQYF. The CDR3 DNA reads TGCGCCAGCAGCTTGGGTGGCGGGAGCATGGAGACCCAGTACTTC.

This clonotype was counted at least ten times. This rearrangement joins TRBV2 to TRBJ2-7; D gene unclear. V lost 10 bases to trimming and J lost 6 bases, with 13 bases between them. This CDR3 has 11 residues. In germline, CDR1 is SNHLY, CDR2 FYNNEI. The CDR3 is CATRWGGEQYF. The CDR3 DNA sequence: TGTGCCACCCGGTGGGGTGGCGAGCAGTACTTC.

In this sample, this clonotype turned up a few times. V usage is TRBV6-1 and J usage is TRBJ2-3; D might be TRBD1 or TRBD2, each matching 6 bases. The CDR3 contains 16 residues. The V gene's germline CDR1 is MNHNS and CDR2 SASEGT. V lost 2 bases and J 0 bases, leaving 12 bases between the germline ends. CDR3 bases: TGTGCCAGCAGTGAATTATTAGGGGGGAGCACAGATACGCAGTATTTT. It encodes CASSELLGGSTDTQYF.

The chain carries TRBV29-1 and TRBJ2-7, with D unclear. Trimming removed 2 bases from V and 2 bases from J, with 10 bases in between. Germline loops: CDR1 SQVTM, CDR2 ANQGSEA. The CDR3 has 13 amino acids. The CDR3 sequence: CSVERAEPYEQYF. For the CDR3, the DNA is TGCAGCGTTGAACGCGCGGAGCCCTACGAGCAGTACTTC.